The rows below give T cell receptor beta chains drawn from one sample of a study of cytomegalovirus exposure and HLA in healthy donors. The data were produced by immunoSEQ multiplex PCR, yet TCRdb's version contains in-frame clones alone and is incomplete. Of roughly 220,000 clones in the sample, approximately 70% were seen once. Sequenced: PBMCs. The receptors derive from a man in his forties in good health and CMV-seropositive. The CDR3 runs from the conserved cysteine through the conserved F or W. Fields, in order: D gene, clone size, J gene, V gene, CDR3 DNA, CDR3 protein. The D gene is left open where the match is weak. Clone size appears in some rows only: once, few, many, or a class for an expanded clone.

d_call: TRBD1; clone_size: -; j_call: TRBJ1-2; v_call: TRBV6-1; cdr3_nt: TGTGCCAGCAGTTGGACAGGGATCGGTAACTATGGCTACACCTTC; cdr3_aa: CASSWTGIGNYGYTF
d_call: TRBD2; clone_size: -; j_call: TRBJ2-5; v_call: TRBV27; cdr3_nt: TGTGCCAGCAGTCCTCTTGCGGGGGGTTCCCTCGTGGAGACCCAGTACTTC; cdr3_aa: CASSPLAGGSLVETQYF
d_call: TRBD1; clone_size: -; j_call: TRBJ1-5; v_call: TRBV2; cdr3_nt: TGTGCCAGCAGCAGAGGGGGCATCCAGCCCCAGCATTTT; cdr3_aa: CASSRGGIQPQHF
d_call: -; clone_size: once; j_call: TRBJ2-7; v_call: TRBV5-4; cdr3_nt: TGTGCCAGCAGCTTAAGTCCCGCGGCAACGGAAGAGCAGTACTTC; cdr3_aa: CASSLSPAATEEQYF
d_call: -; clone_size: -; j_call: TRBJ1-6; v_call: TRBV6-1; cdr3_nt: TGTGCCAGCAGTGTAAGTGGGGGCCATAACCGGTATAATTCACCCCTCCACTTT; cdr3_aa: CASSVSGGHNRYNSPLHF
d_call: -; clone_size: -; j_call: TRBJ1-5; v_call: TRBV6-5; cdr3_nt: TGTGCCAGCAGTGCAACTGCGGGGCAGCAGCCCCAGCATTTT; cdr3_aa: CASSATAGQQPQHF
d_call: TRBD1; clone_size: -; j_call: TRBJ1-2; v_call: TRBV5-6; cdr3_nt: TGTGCCAGCAGCCCGGGACAGGGTAAAGTCGACTATGGCTACACCTTC; cdr3_aa: CASSPGQGKVDYGYTF
d_call: TRBD2; clone_size: few; j_call: TRBJ2-7; v_call: TRBV27; cdr3_nt: TGTGCCAGCAGACCGGGTGGACTAGCGCCTTACGAGCAGTACTTC; cdr3_aa: CASRPGGLAPYEQYF
d_call: -; clone_size: -; j_call: TRBJ1-3; v_call: TRBV4-1; cdr3_nt: TGCGCCAGCAGCCTGGGCCCCCAAGGGGCAAGAAACACCATATATTTT; cdr3_aa: CASSLGPQGARNTIYF
d_call: -; clone_size: -; j_call: TRBJ2-5; v_call: TRBV7-2; cdr3_nt: TGTGCCAGCAGCCCTCGGTCGGGGGGCGGGGAGACCCAGTACTTC; cdr3_aa: CASSPRSGGGETQYF
d_call: -; clone_size: -; j_call: TRBJ1-1; v_call: TRBV6-5; cdr3_nt: TGTGCCAGCAGTTACCGTACGATACAGAGGAACACTGAAGCTTTCTTT; cdr3_aa: CASSYRTIQRNTEAFF
d_call: TRBD2; clone_size: few; j_call: TRBJ2-1; v_call: TRBV7-3; cdr3_nt: TGTGCCAATCCGTCCGGGACTAGCGTCTTC; cdr3_aa: CANPSGTSVF
d_call: -; clone_size: -; j_call: TRBJ1-1; v_call: TRBV6-5; cdr3_nt: TGTGCCAGCAGTTACGACGGACAGCCTAACACTGAAGCTTTCTTT; cdr3_aa: CASSYDGQPNTEAFF
d_call: TRBD2; clone_size: -; j_call: TRBJ2-2; v_call: TRBV5-1; cdr3_nt: TGCGCCAGCAAACTAGCGGGGGCCCGGGACACCGGGGAGCTGTTTTTT; cdr3_aa: CASKLAGARDTGELFF
d_call: TRBD2; clone_size: once; j_call: TRBJ2-5; v_call: TRBV2; cdr3_nt: TGTGCCAGCAGTGCCAGCGGGGGGGTTGTAGAGACCCAGTACTTC; cdr3_aa: CASSASGGVVETQYF
d_call: -; clone_size: -; j_call: TRBJ1-2; v_call: TRBV5-4; cdr3_nt: TGTGCCAGCAGCCCCCCCGGGAACCCCTATGGCTACACCTTC; cdr3_aa: CASSPPGNPYGYTF
d_call: TRBD1; clone_size: few; j_call: TRBJ2-3; v_call: TRBV2; cdr3_nt: TGTGCCAGCAGAAAGCCGGGACAGGACGATACGCAGTATTTT; cdr3_aa: CASRKPGQDDTQYF
d_call: -; clone_size: -; j_call: TRBJ1-4; v_call: TRBV18; cdr3_nt: TGTGCCAGCTCACCAGGGGGGGCAACTAATGAAAAACTGTTTTTT; cdr3_aa: CASSPGGATNEKLFF
d_call: -; clone_size: few; j_call: TRBJ1-1; v_call: TRBV19; cdr3_nt: TGTGCCAGTAGTATCGACCAAGAGGCTGAAGCTTTCTTT; cdr3_aa: CASSIDQEAEAFF
d_call: -; clone_size: -; j_call: TRBJ2-6; v_call: TRBV7-9; cdr3_nt: TGTGCCAGCAGCCGCATCCGGCAGGGGCTTCTCTCTGGGGCCAACGTCCTGACTTTC; cdr3_aa: CASSRIRQGLLSGANVLTF
d_call: -; clone_size: -; j_call: TRBJ1-1; v_call: TRBV7-9; cdr3_nt: TGTTCCAGCAGCTCGGGTAACACTGAAGCTTTCTTT; cdr3_aa: CSSSSGNTEAFF
d_call: -; clone_size: -; j_call: TRBJ2-7; v_call: TRBV18; cdr3_nt: TGTGCCAGCTCACCGGGCAGGGGGGTTAACGAGCAGTACTTC; cdr3_aa: CASSPGRGVNEQYF
d_call: -; clone_size: -; j_call: TRBJ2-7; v_call: TRBV7-2; cdr3_nt: TGTGCCAGCAGCTTCCTGCCGGGGAGCTCCTACGAGCAGTACTTC; cdr3_aa: CASSFLPGSSYEQYF
d_call: -; clone_size: -; j_call: TRBJ2-3; v_call: TRBV25-1; cdr3_nt: TGTGCCAGCAGTGAGGCGGTAAGCACAGATACGCAGTATTTT; cdr3_aa: CASSEAVSTDTQYF